Listed here are 9 T cell receptor beta chains from one sample, sequenced in a study of T cell repertoires in cytomegalovirus infection. TCRdb re-derived calls from the reads in MiXCR, one entry per CDR3 protein. The sample has some 270,000 distinct CDR3 sequences; 15% to 20% are singletons. Input material: CD8+ T cells from PBMCs. These receptors were obtained from a human donor in good health (CMV status not recorded). Some clones in this sample may be carry-over from other donors' samples.

In this sample, this clonotype turned up many times. This chain joins TRBV7-2 and TRBJ2-3; TRBD1 is a possible D gene (5 bases). The CDR3 has 14 residues. The ends were cut back, 5 bases at V and 7 bases at J, with 16 bases in the middle. Germline CDR1 reads SGHTA; CDR2 reads FQGNSA. CDR3 sequence reads: CASSDSGVPHTQYF. The CDR3 DNA is TGTGCCAGCAGCGACAGTGGAGTGCCCCATACGCAGTATTTT.

This clonotype occurred many times. The chain links TRBV7-8 to TRBJ1-1; D might be TRBD1 (6 bases). Trimming removed 4 bases from V and 1 base from J, with 10 bases in between. The CDR3 consists of 14 residues. CDR1 is SGHVS, CDR2 FQNEAQ, per germline. In DNA form, the CDR3 reads TGTGCCAGCAGCTCTAGCAGGGGGAACACTGAAGCTTTCTTT. The encoded protein is CASSSSRGNTEAFF.

This clonotype was seen many times. The V gene is TRBV7-8, the J gene TRBJ1-1; D perhaps matches TRBD1 (5 bases). This CDR3 contains 16 residues. Between the trimmed V and J ends, which lost 3 bases and 0 bases, there was a span of 14 bases. Germline values: CDR1 SGHVS, CDR2 FQNEAQ. The CDR3, as DNA: TGTGCCAGCAGCTTTTGGGGACCGTCCTTGAACACTGAAGCTTTCTTT. This codes for CASSFWGPSLNTEAFF.

This rearrangement joins TRBV5-1 to TRBJ1-1, with D tentatively TRBD1 (6 bases). V was cut by 4 bases and J by 6 bases, with 13 bases left in between. There are 13 residues in the CDR3. In germline, CDR1 is SGHRS, CDR2 YFSETQ. Here the CDR3 reads CASSAPGASEAFF. The DNA for the CDR3 is TGCGCCAGCAGCGCGCCAGGGGCCTCTGAAGCTTTCTTT.

In this sample, this clonotype turned up a few times. The rearrangement links TRBV19 to TRBJ2-2; D gene unclear. The CDR3 totals 15 residues. Germline CDR1 LNHDA, CDR2 SQIVND (reference sequence). The V end was cut by 3 bases, the J end by 7 bases, with 15 bases between. The CDR3 DNA reads TGTGCCAGTAGTATGATCGGTCCAGAGTACGGGGAGCTGTTTTTT. Amino acids: CASSMIGPEYGELFF.

The chain couples TRBV28 to TRBJ2-7; 11 bases line up with TRBD2. The CDR3 totals 17 residues. Trimming at V came to 3 bases and at J to 0 bases, leaving 7 bases not matched to a gene. Germline CDR1 reads MDHEN; CDR2 reads SYDVKM. CDR3: CASSFLAGGLSSYEQYF. CDR3 nucleotide sequence: TGTGCCAGCAGTTTCCTAGCGGGGGGTCTAAGCTCCTACGAGCAGTACTTC.

This clonotype was seen a few times. The chain employs TRBV4-1 and TRBJ2-7; D remains ambiguous. Trimming removed 0 bases from V and 4 bases from J, with 7 bases in between. This CDR3 is built from 13 residues. Germline V gene data show CDR1 as MGHRA and CDR2 as YSYEKL. The CDR3 sequence: CASSQERGYEQYF. CDR3 DNA: TGCGCCAGCAGCCAAGAACGAGGTTACGAGCAGTACTTC.

The V gene is TRBV7-8, the J gene TRBJ2-1; no reliable D call. V lost 7 bases, J lost 7 bases, and 11 bases lay in between. Germline CDR1 reads SGHVS; CDR2 reads FQNEAQ. There are 12 residues in the CDR3. CDR3 coding DNA: TGTGCCAGCACCCCCTCGGTAAATGAGCAGTTCTTC. Translating it yields CASTPSVNEQFF. Full variable domain (remainder filled in from reference TRBV7-8 and TRBJ2-1): GAGVSQSPRYKVAKRGQDVALRCDPISGHVSLFWYQQALGQGPEFLTYFQNEAQLDKSGLPSDRFFAERPEGSVSTLKIQRTQQEDSAVYLCASTPSVNEQFFGPGTRLTVL.

The chain joins TRBV3-1 to TRBJ2-7, with TRBD1 matching 7 bases. The CDR3 extends over 15 amino acids. The V gene's germline CDR1 is LGHDT and CDR2 YNNKEL (reference sequence). V dropped 4 bases and J dropped 4; count of bases not matched to a gene: 10. The CDR3 coding sequence is TGTGCCAGCAGCCCAGGCCCCGCAGGGGGTTACGAGCAGTACTTC. Amino acids: CASSPGPAGGYEQYF.